This TCR beta chain was sequenced for a study of response to subunit inactivated influenza vaccine. TCRdb reprocessed the RT-PCR reads with MiXCR, giving one entry per CDR3 protein. Here the sample spans roughly 500,000 distinct CDR3 sequences, around 25% being singletons. Findings and caveats of the study: That few new T cells are recruited by each seasonal influenza vaccination was the authors' suggestion.

On this clonotype itself: Its antigen is as yet unknown.

Material: CD4+ T cells sorted from PBMCs, obtained approximately 5 days after vaccination. The origin of this receptor is a man aged 45 to 65 who received an inactivated influenza vaccine.

The CDR3 sequence is CASSWTPSGSGITDTQYF. In DNA form, the CDR3 reads TGCGCCAGCAGCTGGACACCGAGCGGTAGCGGGATCACAGATACGCAGTATTTT. The chain links TRBV5-1 to TRBJ2-3; 8 nucleotides match TRBD2. The CDR3 extends over 18 amino acids. Germline lookup yields CDR1 SGHRS and CDR2 YFSETQ. The trim removed 3 bases at V and 2 bases at J, leaving 14 bases unmatched.